This T cell receptor (beta chain) was sequenced during a study of blood T cell repertoires in COVID-19. The wider study: Sample material is recorded as cDNA or gDNA derived from T cells, B-cell-depleted T cells, or PBMCs.

Per the original data handling: Cell counts per sample came from amplifying reference gene primers. The data were produced by immunoSEQ multiplex PCR, yet TCRdb's version contains in-frame clones alone and is incomplete. That table gives V, J and clone size, and the DNA gave D and trimming. The data contain 210,000 or so clones, around 90% of them seen just once; the ten biggest clones take up roughly 2.6%. Looked up from germline, CDR1 is KGHSH and CDR2 is LQKENI. With 4 bases clipped from V and 0 bases from J, the junction kept 2 bases outside the gene matches. This CDR3 contains 14 residues. Sequencing input: peripheral blood. The rearrangement links TRBV18 to TRBJ2-7; 8 bases are a match to TRBD2. The sequence derives from a young man with COVID-19, enrolled during active disease. The CDR3 coding sequence is TGTGCCAGCTCACTTGCGGGAGGCTCCTACGAGCAGTACTTC. It specifies CASSLAGGSYEQYF.